This TCR beta chain originates from a study of regulatory T cells in long-lasting Graves disease. This clonotype was recorded many times. Antigen specificity is unknown. Study outcomes and limitations: Small numbers of samples may have cut accuracy.

Indicated time point: newly diagnosed GD, antithyroid drugs for less than 3 months. PBMC RNA was the source of the TCR library. This CDR3 is built from 15 residues. Germline-derived CDR1 and CDR2 are SGHAT and FQNNGV. Trimming cost V 6 bases and J 3 bases, with 15 bases left between them. Assembly of TCR beta libraries relied on iRepertoire HTBI primers together with Arm-PCR of CDR3 regions. TCRdb ran MiXCR on the multiplex PCR reads and lists one entry per CDR3 protein. The sample carries around 450,000 distinct CDR3 sequences, more than 12% recorded once. This same sample was also taken into another study, of T cells in Graves' hyperthyroidism and ophthalmopathy.

This material consisted of peripheral blood mononuclear cells (PBMCs), taken at new diagnosis, from a patient treated with antithyroid drugs. This chain uses TRBV11-2 with TRBJ1-5, with D possibly TRBD1 on 6 matching bases. The sequence derives from a woman aged 30 to 39 with Graves disease. The DNA of the CDR3 is TGTGCCAGCAGTCCTTCCAGGGGAAACAATCAGCCCCAGCATTTT. Protein: CASSPSRGNNQPQHF.